These 28 T cell receptor beta chains came from one sample sequenced in a study of T cells expressing NK-cell markers. TCRdb reanalyzed the 5' RACE reads, giving one entry per CDR3 protein sequence and no DNA. This sample's clone table lists 300,000 to 450,000 distinct CDR3 sequences. Sequencing used blood T cells: a sorted CD56 or NKG2C T cell subset, CD4+ or CD8+ T cells, or bulk PBMC T cells (not recorded which). These receptor sequences come from a man aged 18 to 69 in good health.

This rearrangement joins TRBV12-3 or TRBV12-4 to TRBJ2-5; TCRdb proposes TRBD1, but this gene call is untestable without DNA. The length of the CDR3 is 13 residues. Here the CDR3 reads CASRGGRWETQYF.

The rearrangement uses TRBV12-3 or TRBV12-4 and TRBJ1-1. This CDR3 is 13 amino acids long. The CDR3 reads CASSLRRATEAFF.

The rearrangement links TRBV12-3 or TRBV12-4 to TRBJ2-3; TCRdb lists TRBD1, though no DNA is available to test this call. This CDR3 spans 12 amino acids. CDR3 amino acids: CASSLGQGPQYF.

This chain uses TRBV2 with TRBJ1-1; the TCRdb D gene call, TRBD1, has no DNA to confirm it. The CDR3 has 12 amino acids. Germline V CDR1 and CDR2: SNHLY, FYNNEI. The CDR3 sequence is CASKGERSEAFF.

The rearrangement uses TRBV27 and TRBJ1-1; TCRdb selects TRBD1, and the lack of DNA leaves this call unchecked. There are 15 residues in the CDR3. Germline lookup yields CDR1 MNHEY and CDR2 SMNVEV (reference sequence). The CDR3 reads CASHPGTPPNTEAFF.

Here the CDR3 reads CASSPLKGLGETQYF. The genes are TRBV18 and TRBJ2-5; no DNA is available, so the TRBD1 call from TCRdb remains unchecked. Germline V gene lookup returns CDR1 KGHSH and CDR2 LQKENI. This CDR3 has 15 amino acids.

The gene calls are TRBV15 and TRBJ2-3; absent DNA, TCRdb's TRBD1 call cannot be checked. Germline V gene lookup returns CDR1 LNHNV and CDR2 YYDKDF (reference sequence). This CDR3 spans 15 amino acids. The CDR3 reads CATRPRVRETDTQYF. Complete variable domain (other parts from reference TRBV15 and TRBJ2-3): DAMVIQNPRYQVTQFGKPVTLSCSQTLNHNVMYWYQQKSSQAPKLLFHYYDKDFNNEADTPDNFQSRRPNTSFCFLDIRSPGLGDTAMYLCATRPRVRETDTQYFGPGTRLTVL.

This sequence joins TRBV21-1 and TRBJ2-3; the D gene TCRdb calls, TRBD1, cannot be checked with no DNA. TRBV21-1 is a pseudogene locus. The CDR3 spans 17 residues. CDR3 in amino acids: CASRREAQRLKGDTQYF.

The chain links TRBV15 to TRBJ2-1; TCRdb's D call, TRBD2, is unchecked because there is no DNA. This CDR3 region has 13 residues. The germline V gene encodes CDR1 LNHNV and CDR2 YYDKDF (reference sequence). The CDR3 sequence is CATSGGGGGEQFF.

The chain links TRBV4-2 to TRBJ2-6; lacking DNA, the TRBD1 call made by TCRdb goes unchecked. The CDR3 extends over 15 amino acids. Germline assignment: CDR1 LGHNA and CDR2 YNFKEQ. The chain's CDR3 is CASSGGLRGANVLTF.

This chain connects TRBV19 to TRBJ2-7; TCRdb selects TRBD2, and the lack of DNA leaves this call unchecked. The CDR3 has 15 amino acids. Germline V lookup: CDR1 LNHDA, CDR2 SQIVND (reference sequence). CDR3 region: CASSTTSGVSYEQYF.

The genes are TRBV18 and TRBJ2-5; TCRdb picks TRBD2, but there is no DNA to check that call. The CDR3 covers 14 residues. Germline loops: CDR1 KGHSH, CDR2 LQKENI. This chain's CDR3 is CASSPGLAKETQYF.

J is TRBJ2-1 and V is TRBV11-1; no DNA is available, so the TRBD1 call from TCRdb remains unchecked. CDR1 is SGHAT, CDR2 FQDESV, per germline (reference sequence). CDR3 length: 19 amino acids. CDR3 protein: CASSLVGMGVFGSYNEQFF.

Here the CDR3 reads CASSLAFGGLAAYNEQFF. The V call is TRBV7-8, the J call TRBJ2-1; TCRdb reports TRBD2, a call that lacks DNA to check it against. Per the germline V gene, CDR1 is SGHVS and CDR2 is FQNEAQ. The CDR3 is made up of 18 amino acids.

This rearrangement joins TRBV7-2 to TRBJ2-7; as DNA is missing, the TRBD2 call by TCRdb cannot be tested. The CDR3 has 18 residues. Germline V gene lookup returns CDR1 SGHTA and CDR2 FQGNSA. Here the CDR3 reads CASSLARWLAGTSYEQYF. The full variable domain, in which reference TRBV7-2 and TRBJ2-7 provide the parts outside the CDR3, is GAGVSQSPSNKVTEKGKDVELRCDPISGHTALYWYRQSLGQGLEFLIYFQGNSAPDKSGLPSDRFSAERTGGSVSTLTIQRTQQEDSAVYLCASSLARWLAGTSYEQYFGPGTRLTVT.

The rearrangement links TRBV5-5 to TRBJ1-2; TCRdb's D call of TRBD1 is untestable without DNA. This CDR3 spans 13 amino acids. Per germline, CDR1 SGHKS and CDR2 YYEKEE (reference sequence). This CDR3 is CASCEGLGDGYTF.

This chain connects TRBV7-2 to TRBJ1-1. This CDR3 region has 15 residues. Germline V gene data show CDR1 as SGHTA and CDR2 as FQGNSA. This CDR3 is CASSLPTGYNTEAFF.

This chain uses TRBV6-1 with TRBJ2-2. Germline CDR1 is MNHNS and CDR2 is SASEGT. The CDR3 is 14 amino acids. This CDR3 is CASSRTTTTGELFF.

CDR3 in amino acids: CASSDGTGLYEQYF. The genes are TRBV6-2 or TRBV6-3 and TRBJ2-7; TCRdb lists TRBD1, though no DNA is available to test this call. CDR1 is MNHEY and CDR2 is SVGEGT in the germline V gene. This CDR3 comprises 14 residues.

This chain joins TRBV24-1 and TRBJ2-1; the D call from TCRdb, TRBD2, cannot be confirmed without DNA. The CDR3 length is 16 residues. The germline V gene encodes CDR1 KGHDR and CDR2 SFDVKD. The CDR3 is CATSDPGTSGGFEQFF.

The V call is TRBV20-1, the J call TRBJ2-2; TCRdb names TRBD1, which stays unverified in the absence of DNA. The germline V gene encodes CDR1 DFQATT and CDR2 SNEGSKA (reference sequence). This CDR3 has 14 amino acids. The chain's CDR3 is CSALDRLDTGELFF.

V gene TRBV12-3 or TRBV12-4 combines with J gene TRBJ1-5; the D call of TRBD1 rests on TCRdb alone, since no DNA is present to check it. The CDR3 sequence is 14 residues long. CDR3: CASSTKQGFQPQHF.

The rearrangement links TRBV6-1 to TRBJ2-7. Per germline, CDR1 MNHNS and CDR2 SASEGT. There are 13 residues in the CDR3. The CDR3 here is CASSTASAYEQYF.

The CDR3 loop reads CASSTRTGARDEQFF. J is TRBJ2-1 and V is TRBV3-1; TCRdb lists TRBD1, though no DNA is available to test this call. Germline CDR1 LGHDT, CDR2 YNNKEL (reference sequence). The CDR3 spans 15 residues.

V usage is TRBV20-1 and J usage is TRBJ2-2; absent DNA, TCRdb's TRBD1 call cannot be checked. Germline CDR1 reads DFQATT; CDR2 reads SNEGSKA (reference sequence). The CDR3 is 14 residues long. This chain's CDR3 is CSAIDRADTGELFF.

This chain joins TRBV27 and TRBJ2-7; TCRdb outputs TRBD2, but without DNA this stays unchecked. This CDR3 is 15 amino acids long. The germline CDR1 and CDR2 sequences are MNHEY and SMNVEV (reference sequence). This chain's CDR3 is CASSLGTSGRYEQYF.

The CDR3 reads CASSGGQLKNIQYF. The rearrangement joins TRBV12-3 or TRBV12-4 to TRBJ2-4; TCRdb reports TRBD1, a call that lacks DNA to check it against. The CDR3 is 14 residues long.

The chain uses TRBV14 and TRBJ2-7. CDR1 and CDR2 (germline): SGHDN, FVKESK. The CDR3 length is 13 residues. The CDR3 protein is CASSQDWVREQYF.